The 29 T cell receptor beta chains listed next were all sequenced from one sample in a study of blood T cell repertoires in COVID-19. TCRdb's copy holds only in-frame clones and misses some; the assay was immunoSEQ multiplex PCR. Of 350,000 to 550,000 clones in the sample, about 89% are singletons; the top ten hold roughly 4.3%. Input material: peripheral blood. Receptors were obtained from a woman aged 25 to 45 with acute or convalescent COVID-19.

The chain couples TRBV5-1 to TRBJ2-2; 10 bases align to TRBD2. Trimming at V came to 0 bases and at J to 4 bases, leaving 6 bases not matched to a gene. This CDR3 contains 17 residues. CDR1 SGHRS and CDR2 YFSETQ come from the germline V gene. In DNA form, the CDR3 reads TGCGCCAGCAGCTTGGTGGCTAGCGGGGGTAGCACCGGGGAGCTGTTTTTT. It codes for CASSLVASGGSTGELFF.

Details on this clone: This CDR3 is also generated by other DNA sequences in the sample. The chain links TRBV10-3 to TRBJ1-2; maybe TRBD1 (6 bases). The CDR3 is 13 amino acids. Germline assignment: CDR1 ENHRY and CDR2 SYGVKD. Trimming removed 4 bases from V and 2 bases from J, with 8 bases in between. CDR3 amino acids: CAISAQGNYGYTF. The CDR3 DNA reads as TGTGCCATCAGTGCCCAGGGGAACTATGGCTACACCTTC.

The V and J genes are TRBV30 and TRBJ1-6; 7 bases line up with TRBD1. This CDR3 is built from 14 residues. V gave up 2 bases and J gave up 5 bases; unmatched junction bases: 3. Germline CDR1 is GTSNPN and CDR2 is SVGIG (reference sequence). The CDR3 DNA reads TGTGCCTGGAGTCCAGGGGGAAATAATTCACCCCTCCACTTT. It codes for CAWSPGGNNSPLHF.

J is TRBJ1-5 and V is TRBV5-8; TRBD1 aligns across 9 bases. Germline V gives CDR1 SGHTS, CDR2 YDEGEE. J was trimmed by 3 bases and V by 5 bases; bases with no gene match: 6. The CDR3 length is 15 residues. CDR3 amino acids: CASSSGTGPNQPQHF. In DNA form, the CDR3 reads TGTGCCAGCAGTTCCGGGACAGGGCCCAATCAGCCCCAGCATTTT.

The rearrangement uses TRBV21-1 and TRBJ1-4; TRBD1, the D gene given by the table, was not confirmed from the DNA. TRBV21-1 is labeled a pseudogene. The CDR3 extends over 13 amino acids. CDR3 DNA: TGTGCCAGCATCCACAGGGGTGATGAAAAACTGTTTTTT. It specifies CASIHRGDEKLFF.

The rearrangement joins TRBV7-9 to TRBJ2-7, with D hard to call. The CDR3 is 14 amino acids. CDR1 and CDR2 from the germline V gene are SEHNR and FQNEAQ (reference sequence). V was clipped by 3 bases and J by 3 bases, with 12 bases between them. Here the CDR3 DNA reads TGTGCCAGCAGCTTTTCGTCAGCGAACTACGAGCAGTACTTC. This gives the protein CASSFSSANYEQYF.

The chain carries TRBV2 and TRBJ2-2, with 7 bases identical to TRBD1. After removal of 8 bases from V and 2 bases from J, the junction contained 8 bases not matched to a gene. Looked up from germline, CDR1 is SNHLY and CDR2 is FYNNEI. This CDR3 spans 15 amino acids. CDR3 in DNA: TGTGCCAGCTCAAGGGGGCTAGTAAACACCGGGGAGCTGTTTTTT. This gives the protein CASSRGLVNTGELFF.

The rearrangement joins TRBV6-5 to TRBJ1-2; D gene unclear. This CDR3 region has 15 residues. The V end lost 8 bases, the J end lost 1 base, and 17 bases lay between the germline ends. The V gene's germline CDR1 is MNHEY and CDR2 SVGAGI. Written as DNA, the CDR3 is TGTGCCAGCCTCCTTTTCTGGGCCGATAACTATGGCTACACCTTC. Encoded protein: CASLLFWADNYGYTF.

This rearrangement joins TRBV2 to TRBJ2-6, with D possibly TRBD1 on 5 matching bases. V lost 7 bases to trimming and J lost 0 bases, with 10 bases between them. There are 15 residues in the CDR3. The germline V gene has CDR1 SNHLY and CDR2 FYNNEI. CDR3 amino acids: CASIKQASGANVLTF. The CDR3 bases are TGTGCCAGCATTAAACAGGCCTCTGGGGCCAACGTCCTGACTTTC.

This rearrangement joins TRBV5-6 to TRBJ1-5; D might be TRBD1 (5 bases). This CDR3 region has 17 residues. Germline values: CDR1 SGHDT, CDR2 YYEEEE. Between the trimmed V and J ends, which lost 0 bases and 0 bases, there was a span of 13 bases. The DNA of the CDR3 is TGTGCCAGCAGCTTGGGAGACAGCACCTATAGCAATCAGCCCCAGCATTTT. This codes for CASSLGDSTYSNQPQHF.

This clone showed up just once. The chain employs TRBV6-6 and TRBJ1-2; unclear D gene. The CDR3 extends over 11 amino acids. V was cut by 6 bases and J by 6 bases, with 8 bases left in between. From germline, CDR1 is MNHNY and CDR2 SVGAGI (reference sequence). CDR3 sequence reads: CASSYRDGYTF. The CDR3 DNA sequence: TGTGCCAGCAGCTATCGGGATGGCTACACCTTC.

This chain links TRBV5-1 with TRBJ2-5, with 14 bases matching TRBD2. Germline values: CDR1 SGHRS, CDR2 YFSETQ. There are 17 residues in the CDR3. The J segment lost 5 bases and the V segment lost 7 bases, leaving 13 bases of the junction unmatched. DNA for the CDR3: TGCGCCAGCGCTCCGGCGGGACTAGCGGGGGCGGAGGAGACCCAGTACTTC. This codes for CASAPAGLAGAEETQYF. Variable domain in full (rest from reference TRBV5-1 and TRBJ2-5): KAGVTQTPRYLIKTRGQQVTLSCSPISGHRSVSWYQQTPGQGLQFLFEYFSETQRNKGNFPGRFSGRQFSNSRSEMNVSTLELGDSALYLCASAPAGLAGAEETQYFGPGTRLLVL.

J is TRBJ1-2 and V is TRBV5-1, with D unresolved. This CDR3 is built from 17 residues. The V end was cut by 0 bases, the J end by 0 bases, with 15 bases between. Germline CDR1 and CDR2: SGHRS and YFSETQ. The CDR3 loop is CASSLADGRTANYGYTF. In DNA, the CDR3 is TGCGCCAGCAGCTTGGCTGATGGGAGAACCGCTAACTATGGCTACACCTTC. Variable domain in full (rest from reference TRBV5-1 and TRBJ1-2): KAGVTQTPRYLIKTRGQQVTLSCSPISGHRSVSWYQQTPGQGLQFLFEYFSETQRNKGNFPGRFSGRQFSNSRSEMNVSTLELGDSALYLCASSLADGRTANYGYTFGSGTRLTVV.

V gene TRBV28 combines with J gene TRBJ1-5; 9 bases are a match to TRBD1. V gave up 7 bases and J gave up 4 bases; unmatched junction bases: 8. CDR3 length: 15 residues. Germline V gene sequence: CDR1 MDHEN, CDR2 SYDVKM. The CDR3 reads CASTRAGTGNQPQHF. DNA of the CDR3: TGTGCCAGCACCCGGGCTGGGACAGGGAATCAGCCCCAGCATTTT.

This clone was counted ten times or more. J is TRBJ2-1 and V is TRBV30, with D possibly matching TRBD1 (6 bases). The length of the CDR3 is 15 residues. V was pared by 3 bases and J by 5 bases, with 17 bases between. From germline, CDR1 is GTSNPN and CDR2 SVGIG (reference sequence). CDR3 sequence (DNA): TGTGCCTGGAGGCGGACCGGGACACGTCACAATGAGCAGTTCTTC. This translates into CAWRRTGTRHNEQFF. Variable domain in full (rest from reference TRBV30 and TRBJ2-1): SQTIHQWPATLVQPVGSPLSLECTVEGTSNPNLYWYRQAAGRGLQLLFYSVGIGQISSEVPQNLSASRPQDRQFILSSKKLLLSDSGFYLCAWRRTGTRHNEQFFGPGTRLTVL.

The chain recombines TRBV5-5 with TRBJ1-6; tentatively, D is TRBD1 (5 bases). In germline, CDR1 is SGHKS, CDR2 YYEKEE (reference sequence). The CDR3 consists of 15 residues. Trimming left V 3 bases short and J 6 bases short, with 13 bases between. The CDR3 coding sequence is TGTGCCAGCAGCTGGACGCAGGGTAGTAATTCACCCCTCCACTTT. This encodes CASSWTQGSNSPLHF. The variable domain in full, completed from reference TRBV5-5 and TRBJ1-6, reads DAGVTQSPTHLIKTRGQQVTLRCSPISGHKSVSWYQQVLGQGPQFIFQYYEKEERGRGNFPDRFSARQFPNYSSELNVNALLLGDSALYLCASSWTQGSNSPLHFGNGTRLTVT.

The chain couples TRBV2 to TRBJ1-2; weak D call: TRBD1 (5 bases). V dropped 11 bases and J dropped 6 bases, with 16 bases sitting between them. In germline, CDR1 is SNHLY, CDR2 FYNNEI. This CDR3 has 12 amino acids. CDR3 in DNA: TGTGCCTTCCAGGAGGGGAACAATGGCTACACCTTC. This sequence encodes CAFQEGNNGYTF.

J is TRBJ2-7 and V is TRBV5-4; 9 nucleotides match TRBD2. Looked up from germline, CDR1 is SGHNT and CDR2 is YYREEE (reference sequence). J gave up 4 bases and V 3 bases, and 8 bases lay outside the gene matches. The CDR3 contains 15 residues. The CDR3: CASSSHAGGLYEQYF. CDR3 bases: TGTGCCAGCAGCTCCCACGCGGGGGGGCTATACGAGCAGTACTTC.

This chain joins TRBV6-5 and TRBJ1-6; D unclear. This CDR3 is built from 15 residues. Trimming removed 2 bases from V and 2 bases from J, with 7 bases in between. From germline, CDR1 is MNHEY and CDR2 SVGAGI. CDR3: CASSYEVTYNSPLHF. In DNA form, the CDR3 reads TGTGCCAGCAGTTACGAGGTGACCTATAATTCACCCCTCCACTTT.

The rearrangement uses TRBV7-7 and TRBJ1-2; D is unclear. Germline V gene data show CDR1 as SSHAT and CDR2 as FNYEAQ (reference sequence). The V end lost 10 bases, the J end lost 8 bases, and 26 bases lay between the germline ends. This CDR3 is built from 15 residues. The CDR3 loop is CATPSGPPPAGGYTF. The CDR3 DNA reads TGTGCCACCCCCTCAGGACCCCCCCCCGCGGGGGGCTACACCTTC.

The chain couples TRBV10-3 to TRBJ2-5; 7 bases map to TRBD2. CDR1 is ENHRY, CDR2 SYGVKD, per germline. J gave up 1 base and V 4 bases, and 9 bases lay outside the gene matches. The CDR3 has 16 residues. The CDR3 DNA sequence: TGTGCCATCAGTGTAGGTCAGGGAGGGATCCAAGAGACCCAGTACTTC. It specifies CAISVGQGGIQETQYF.

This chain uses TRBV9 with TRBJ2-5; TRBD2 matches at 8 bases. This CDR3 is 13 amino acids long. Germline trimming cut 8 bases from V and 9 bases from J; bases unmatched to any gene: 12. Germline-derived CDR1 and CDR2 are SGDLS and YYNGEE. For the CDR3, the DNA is TGTGCCAGTAACCCGGGCCCCGGGGGGGCCCAGTACTTC. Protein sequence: CASNPGPGGAQYF.

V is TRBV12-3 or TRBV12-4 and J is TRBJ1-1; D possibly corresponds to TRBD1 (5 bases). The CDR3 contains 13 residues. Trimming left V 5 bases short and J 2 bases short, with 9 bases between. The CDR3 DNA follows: TGTGCCAGCAGTCCACAGGTAAACACTGAAGCTTTCTTT. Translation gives CASSPQVNTEAFF.

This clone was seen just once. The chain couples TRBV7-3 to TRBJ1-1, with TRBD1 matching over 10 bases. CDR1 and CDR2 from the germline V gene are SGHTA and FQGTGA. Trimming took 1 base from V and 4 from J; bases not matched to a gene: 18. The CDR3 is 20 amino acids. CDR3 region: CASSLKGEGQGPWGSTEAFF. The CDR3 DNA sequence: TGTGCCAGCAGCTTAAAAGGGGAGGGACAGGGGCCTTGGGGAAGCACTGAAGCTTTCTTT.

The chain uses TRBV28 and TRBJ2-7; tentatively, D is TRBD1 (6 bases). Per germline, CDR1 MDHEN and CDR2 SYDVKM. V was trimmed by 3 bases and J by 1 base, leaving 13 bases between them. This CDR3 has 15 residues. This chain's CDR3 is CASSFRGSRSYEQYF. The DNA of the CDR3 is TGTGCCAGCAGTTTTAGGGGGAGTCGGTCCTACGAGCAGTACTTC.

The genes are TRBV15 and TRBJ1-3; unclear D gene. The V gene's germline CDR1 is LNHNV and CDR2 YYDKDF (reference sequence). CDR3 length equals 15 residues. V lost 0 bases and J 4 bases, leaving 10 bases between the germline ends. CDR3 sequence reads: CATSRDLQKGNTIYF. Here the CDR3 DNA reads TGTGCCACCAGCAGAGATCTCCAGAAAGGAAACACCATATATTTT.

The CDR3 DNA reads as TGTGCCAGCTCTTACGTCGAGGGTGAAAAACTGTTTTTT. It specifies CASSYVEGEKLFF. This chain uses TRBV12-3 or TRBV12-4 with TRBJ1-4; unclear D gene. Trimming pared 8 bases from V and 7 bases from J, leaving 14 bases between. The CDR3 totals 13 residues.

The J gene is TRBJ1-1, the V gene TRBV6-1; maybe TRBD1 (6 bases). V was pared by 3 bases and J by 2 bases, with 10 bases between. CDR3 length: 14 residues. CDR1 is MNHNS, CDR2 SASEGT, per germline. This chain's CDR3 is CASSETGPNTEAFF. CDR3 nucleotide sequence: TGTGCCAGCAGTGAGACAGGACCAAACACTGAAGCTTTCTTT.

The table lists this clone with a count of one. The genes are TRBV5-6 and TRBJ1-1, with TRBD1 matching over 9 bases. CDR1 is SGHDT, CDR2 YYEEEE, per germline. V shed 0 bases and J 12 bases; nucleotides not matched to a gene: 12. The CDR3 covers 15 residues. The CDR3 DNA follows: TGTGCCAGCAGCTTGGCGGGGCTCGGGACAGGGTTTCCTTTCTTT. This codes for CASSLAGLGTGFPFF. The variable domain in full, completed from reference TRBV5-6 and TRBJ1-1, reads DAGVTQSPTHLIKTRGQQVTLRCSPKSGHDTVSWYQQALGQGPQFIFQYYEEEERQRGNFPDRFSGHQFPNYSSELNVNALLLGDSALYLCASSLAGLGTGFPFFGQGTRLTVV.